This entry lists 30 T cell receptor beta chains sequenced from one sample in a study of blood T cell repertoires in COVID-19. Produced via immunoSEQ multiplex PCR; TCRdb's table is partial and in-frame only. The sample records 200,000 to 250,000 clones, roughly four fifths being singletons. The sequencing sample was made of peripheral blood. The receptors derive from an elderly woman with COVID-19, enrolled during active disease.

The CDR3 is CASRAPGGRESPLHF. Here the CDR3 DNA reads TGTGCCAGCAGAGCCCCAGGGGGCCGGGAGTCACCCCTCCACTTT. The chain is built from TRBV2 and TRBJ1-6; TRBD1 matches at 8 bases. The trim removed 6 bases at V and 10 bases at J, leaving 11 bases unmatched. The CDR3 length is 15 residues. Germline values: CDR1 SNHLY, CDR2 FYNNEI.

This sequence joins TRBV5-1 and TRBJ2-2; 7 bases match TRBD1. After removal of 8 bases from V and 6 bases from J, the junction contained 7 bases not matched to a gene. Germline V gives CDR1 SGHRS, CDR2 YFSETQ. The CDR3 has 13 residues. CDR3 DNA: TGCGCCAGTACCGATCAGGGGGCCGGGGAGCTGTTTTTT. As protein: CASTDQGAGELFF.

The chain combines TRBV2 with TRBJ1-5, with 7 bases fitting TRBD1. Germline lookup yields CDR1 SNHLY and CDR2 FYNNEI. The CDR3 has 13 residues. The V segment lost 10 bases and the J segment 4 bases; nucleotides outside the gene matches: 7. CDR3 nucleotide sequence: TGTGCCACCCTGCGGGACAGTAATCAGCCCCAGCATTTT. Amino acid sequence: CATLRDSNQPQHF.

The chain joins TRBV4-1 to TRBJ2-3; D not certain. From germline, CDR1 is MGHRA and CDR2 YSYEKL. V dropped 6 bases and J dropped 0 bases, with 7 bases sitting between them. CDR3 length equals 13 residues. The CDR3 is CASSPGSTDTQYF. In DNA form, the CDR3 reads TGCGCCAGCAGTCCGGGTAGCACAGATACGCAGTATTTT.

The chain has TRBV5-4 and TRBJ1-1; D gene unclear. CDR1 and CDR2 from the germline V gene are SGHNT and YYREEE (reference sequence). V was cut by 0 bases and J by 3 bases, with 9 bases left in between. The CDR3 sequence is 14 residues long. In DNA form, the CDR3 reads TGTGCCAGCAGCTTGGCAGGTCTTTACACTGAAGCTTTCTTT. This sequence encodes CASSLAGLYTEAFF.

The chain is built from TRBV6-1 and TRBJ2-1; D possibly corresponds to TRBD2 (5 bases). The germline V gene encodes CDR1 MNHNS and CDR2 SASEGT. This CDR3 comprises 12 residues. V gave up 1 base and J gave up 14 bases, with 12 bases separating them. CDR3 residues: CASSEGGRGKFF. CDR3 sequence (DNA): TGTGCCAGCAGTGAAGGAGGGAGAGGGAAGTTCTTC.

CDR3 sequence (DNA): TGCGCCAGCAGGCGAGTAGCCGGGACAGAGTCTTACACTGAAGCTTTCTTT. It encodes CASRRVAGTESYTEAFF. This chain links TRBV4-1 with TRBJ1-1; TRBD1 matches at 7 bases. The ends lost 6 bases at V and 3 bases at J; junction bases unmatched: 16. The CDR3 contains 17 residues. CDR1 and CDR2 from the germline V gene are MGHRA and YSYEKL.

The chain couples TRBV28 to TRBJ2-1, with TRBD2 as a possible D gene (6 bases). Germline V CDR1 and CDR2: MDHEN, SYDVKM. Trimming shortened V by 4 bases and J by 9 bases, and 19 bases separated the two germline ends. The CDR3 runs to 15 residues. The CDR3 reads CASSSPSASVSEQFF. In DNA form, the CDR3 reads TGTGCCAGCAGTTCCCCCTCGGCTAGCGTGAGTGAGCAGTTCTTC. Combining the CDR3 with reference TRBV28 and TRBJ2-1 gives the whole variable domain DVKVTQSSRYLVKRTGEKVFLECVQDMDHENMFWYRQDPGLGLRLIYFSYDVKMKEKGDIPEGYSVSREKKERFSLILESASTNQTSMYLCASSSPSASVSEQFFGPGTRLTVL.

J is TRBJ2-7 and V is TRBV29-1; 8 bases are a match to TRBD2. Germline V gives CDR1 SQVTM, CDR2 ANQGSEA. The CDR3 covers 14 residues. After removal of 5 bases from V and 7 bases from J, the junction contained 13 bases not matched to a gene. The CDR3 sequence is CSVSGLEPGGEQYF. DNA of the CDR3: TGCAGCGTTTCGGGACTAGAACCCGGGGGAGAGCAGTACTTC.

This clone was recorded only once. CDR3 DNA: TGCGCCAGCAAAGAAGAGTTAGCGGGAGGGAATGAGCAGTTCTTC. The encoded protein is CASKEELAGGNEQFF. The chain carries TRBV5-1 and TRBJ2-1, with 11 bases identical to TRBD2. V lost 6 bases to trimming and J lost 7 bases; unmatched junction nucleotides: 9. The CDR3 sequence is 15 residues long. Looked up from germline, CDR1 is SGHRS and CDR2 is YFSETQ.

This clone occurred once. The V and J genes are TRBV2 and TRBJ2-3; 11 nucleotides align to TRBD1. The germline V gene has CDR1 SNHLY and CDR2 FYNNEI. The ends lost 6 bases at V and 4 bases at J; junction bases unmatched: 12. The length of the CDR3 is 17 residues. The CDR3 nucleotides read TGTGCCAGCAGAAGAAGAGGGGGACAGGGGGTCTCAGATACGCAGTATTTT. It encodes CASRRRGGQGVSDTQYF.

This clone appeared a single time. The CDR3 region is CASSLAAGRTGEQYF. In DNA form, the CDR3 reads TGTGCCAGCTCGCTCGCTGCGGGGCGTACGGGCGAGCAGTACTTC. The V and J genes are TRBV18 and TRBJ2-7, with D maybe TRBD2 (6 bases). CDR1 is KGHSH and CDR2 is LQKENI in the germline V gene. The CDR3 extends over 15 amino acids. V lost 6 bases, J lost 6 bases, and 21 bases lay in between.

The CDR3 loop reads CASSSPPVYEQYF. The CDR3 bases are TGTGCCAGCAGCTCCCCCCCAGTGTACGAGCAGTACTTC. The chain combines TRBV7-2 with TRBJ2-7; D unresolved. The CDR3 is 13 residues long. V lost 4 bases, J lost 4 bases, and 11 bases lay in between. Germline CDR1 and CDR2: SGHTA and FQGNSA.

This clone has a single count. The V call is TRBV5-6, the J call TRBJ1-5; maybe TRBD1 (6 bases). Germline V lookup: CDR1 SGHDT, CDR2 YYEEEE. The V gene lost 1 base and the J gene lost 6 bases, with 11 bases spanning the gap. The CDR3 runs to 14 residues. Here the CDR3 reads CASSLWGLRQPQHF. CDR3 coding DNA: TGTGCCAGCAGCTTGTGGGGGCTCCGTCAGCCCCAGCATTTT.

The DNA of the CDR3 is TGTGCCAGCAGTGATTTTATTCAGCCCCAGCATTTT. It is translated as CASSDFIQPQHF. The genes are TRBV2 and TRBJ1-5; no clear D. CDR3 length equals 12 residues. Trimming removed 3 bases at V and 6 bases at J, with 6 bases between. The germline gives CDR1 SNHLY, CDR2 FYNNEI. Combining the CDR3 with reference TRBV2 and TRBJ1-5 gives the whole variable domain EPEVTQTPSHQVTQMGQEVILRCVPISNHLYFYWYRQILGQKVEFLVSFYNNEISEKSEIFDDQFSVERPDGSNFTLKIRSTKLEDSAMYFCASSDFIQPQHFGDGTRLSIL.

The genes are TRBV11-3 and TRBJ2-3, with TRBD2 matching over 11 bases. The CDR3 runs 15 residues. Losses at the gene ends were 6 bases for V and 6 bases for J; bases not matched to a gene: 8. Germline lookup yields CDR1 SGHNT and CDR2 YENEEA. Here the CDR3 reads CASSSLAGGADTQYF. The DNA for the CDR3 is TGTGCCAGCAGTTCTCTAGCGGGGGGAGCGGATACGCAGTATTTT.

The rearrangement links TRBV28 to TRBJ1-5; a possible D gene is TRBD1 (6 bases). The CDR3 sequence is 16 residues long. In germline, CDR1 is MDHEN, CDR2 SYDVKM. Trimming took 1 base from V and 3 from J, leaving 13 bases between them. Here the CDR3 DNA reads TGTGCCAGCAGTTTATTTGTCGGACAGAACAATCAGCCCCAGCATTTT. As protein: CASSLFVGQNNQPQHF.

About this clone itself: Sequence at one end of the junction differs from germline and may be a read error. At the DNA level, this CDR3 is encoded by other sequences in the same sample as well. The rearrangement joins TRBV28 to TRBJ1-5, with D perhaps matching TRBD1 (6 bases). CDR3 size: 15 residues. Looked up from germline, CDR1 is MDHEN and CDR2 is SYDVKM. The CDR3 DNA follows: TGTGCCAGCAGCAAACAGGGCGCTAGCAACCAGCCCCAGCATTTT. Amino acids: CASSKQGASNQPQHF.

The chain is built from TRBV10-3 and TRBJ2-3, with TRBD2 identical over 11 bases. This CDR3 region has 15 residues. Trimming at V came to 5 bases and at J to 4 bases, leaving 5 bases not matched to a gene. Looked up from germline, CDR1 is ENHRY and CDR2 is SYGVKD. This chain's CDR3 is CAISLAGGVADTQYF. In nucleotides, the CDR3 is TGTGCCATCAGTCTAGCGGGGGGAGTGGCAGATACGCAGTATTTT.

This clone was recorded only once. The genes are TRBV5-6 and TRBJ2-1; D remains unclear. The V end lost 9 bases, the J end lost 5 bases, and 15 bases lay between the germline ends. The CDR3 loop spans 13 amino acids. The germline V gene encodes CDR1 SGHDT and CDR2 YYEEEE. CDR3 sequence (DNA): TGTGCCACCACCCGAGAGGAAAACAATGAGCAGTTCTTC. This encodes CATTREENNEQFF.

The chain employs TRBV6-5 and TRBJ1-3; 8 nucleotides match TRBD1. The V gene's germline CDR1 is MNHEY and CDR2 SVGAGI. V lost 6 bases, J lost 2 bases, and 3 bases stayed unmatched. There are 14 residues in the CDR3. The chain's CDR3 is CASSETGAGNTIYF. Here the CDR3 DNA reads TGTGCCAGCAGCGAGACAGGGGCTGGAAACACCATATATTTT.

J is TRBJ2-1 and V is TRBV27; 7 bases are shared with TRBD2. Germline CDR1 is MNHEY and CDR2 is SMNVEV (reference sequence). The CDR3 is 15 residues long. Trimming at V came to 2 bases and at J to 3 bases, leaving 4 bases not matched to a gene. CDR3 DNA sequence: TGTGCCAGCAGTTTACAGCGGGGAATCTACAATGAGCAGTTCTTC. Translation gives CASSLQRGIYNEQFF.

The table lists this clone with a count of one. The chain employs TRBV6-5 and TRBJ1-1, with D perhaps matching TRBD1 (5 bases). The CDR3 extends over 14 amino acids. CDR1 MNHEY and CDR2 SVGAGI come from the germline V gene. Trimming took 7 bases from V and 1 from J, leaving 13 bases between them. The DNA for the CDR3 is TGTGCCAGCACCCCGGGGGAAAGGAACACTGAAGCTTTCTTT. Translation gives CASTPGERNTEAFF.

This clone was picked up one time. The V call is TRBV5-1, the J call TRBJ1-1, with D perhaps TRBD1 (5 bases). Germline CDR1 reads SGHRS; CDR2 reads YFSETQ. Trimming stripped 0 bases from V and 7 bases from J, with 13 bases between. The CDR3 extends over 14 amino acids. The CDR3 region is CASSLENRHGEAFF. CDR3 nucleotides: TGCGCCAGCAGCTTGGAGAACAGGCACGGTGAAGCTTTCTTT. The full variable domain, in which reference TRBV5-1 and TRBJ1-1 provide the parts outside the CDR3, is KAGVTQTPRYLIKTRGQQVTLSCSPISGHRSVSWYQQTPGQGLQFLFEYFSETQRNKGNFPGRFSGRQFSNSRSEMNVSTLELGDSALYLCASSLENRHGEAFFGQGTRLTVV.

This sequence joins TRBV5-1 and TRBJ2-5; D possibly corresponds to TRBD2 (6 bases). Germline V gene data show CDR1 as SGHRS and CDR2 as YFSETQ. The CDR3 has 15 amino acids. Trimming stripped 6 bases from V and 4 bases from J, with 19 bases between. The CDR3 nucleotides read TGCGCCAGCAACGGGGGAGTAGGATTGGGAGAGACCCAGTACTTC. It specifies CASNGGVGLGETQYF.

This sequence joins TRBV27 and TRBJ1-1, with D perhaps matching TRBD1 (5 bases). V was clipped by 6 bases and J by 3 bases, with 11 bases between them. Germline lookup yields CDR1 MNHEY and CDR2 SMNVEV (reference sequence). The CDR3 contains 13 residues. The CDR3 DNA sequence: TGTGCCAGCAGGGGGCAAGGGGACACTGAAGCTTTCTTT. Amino acid sequence: CASRGQGDTEAFF.

The rearrangement links TRBV5-1 to TRBJ2-5; TRBD2 agrees at 8 bases. The V and J ends lost 0 bases and 1 base, in that order; junction bases with no gene match: 5. CDR3 length: 16 residues. Germline V gene sequence: CDR1 SGHRS, CDR2 YFSETQ. This chain's CDR3 is CASSLGNSGTQETQYF. In DNA, the CDR3 is TGCGCCAGCAGCTTGGGAAATAGCGGGACCCAAGAGACCCAGTACTTC. Full variable domain (outside the CDR3, taken from reference TRBV5-1 and TRBJ2-5): KAGVTQTPRYLIKTRGQQVTLSCSPISGHRSVSWYQQTPGQGLQFLFEYFSETQRNKGNFPGRFSGRQFSNSRSEMNVSTLELGDSALYLCASSLGNSGTQETQYFGPGTRLLVL.

This clone was seen repeatedly, ten times or more. The CDR3 nucleotides read TGTGCCAGCAGCTTGGGAAGTAAGGTCAGCCGGGGGGACACTGAAGCTTTCTTT. It translates to CASSLGSKVSRGDTEAFF. The rearrangement links TRBV5-6 to TRBJ1-1, with D possibly being TRBD1 (5 bases). Germline lookup yields CDR1 SGHDT and CDR2 YYEEEE. CDR3 length: 18 amino acids. V lost 0 bases and J lost 3, with 21 bases in between.

The rearrangement joins TRBV9 to TRBJ1-1; 12 bases map to TRBD1. The ends lost 3 bases at V and 1 base at J; junction bases unmatched: 4. The CDR3 has 16 residues. Looked up from germline, CDR1 is SGDLS and CDR2 is YYNGEE. The CDR3 sequence: CASSAGTGGRNTEAFF. CDR3 nucleotides: TGTGCCAGCAGCGCCGGGACAGGGGGCCGGAACACTGAAGCTTTCTTT.

The chain recombines TRBV7-7 with TRBJ2-3; possible D gene TRBD2, 7 bases. Germline-derived CDR1 and CDR2 are SSHAT and FNYEAQ (reference sequence). This CDR3 comprises 16 residues. The CDR3 nucleotides read TGTGCTAGTTCCCCCCTGGGGGCGGGAGTTTCAGATACGCAGTATTTT. The encoded protein is CASSPLGAGVSDTQYF.